This passage covers 31 T cell receptor beta chains from one sample sequenced in a study of T cell clusters in autoimmune cytopenias. TRB rearrangements were amplified by touch-down multiplex PCR with mixed TRB-A/B primers. Reanalyzing the multiplex PCR reads, TCRdb keeps one entry per CDR3 protein, without DNA. This listing includes about 1,900 distinct CDR3 sequences. About 37,500 genome equivalents of blood DNA were amplified for TRB. Sequences were obtained from peripheral blood. These TCRs come from a human donor with an autoimmune cytopenia, with autoimmune hepatitis or in good health (not recorded which).

This clonotype shows up as medium-sized by frequency. J is TRBJ2-2 and V is TRBV29-1; TCRdb designates TRBD1, a call that cannot be tested without DNA. This CDR3 has 12 amino acids. Per germline, CDR1 SQVTM and CDR2 ANQGSEA. The CDR3 sequence: CSGYGPGGELFF.

By frequency, this clonotype registers medium-sized. The chain couples TRBV5-6 to TRBJ2-7; TCRdb gives TRBD2 as the D gene, but with no DNA this cannot be confirmed. The CDR3 runs 15 residues. Per the germline V gene, CDR1 is SGHDT and CDR2 is YYEEEE. CDR3 region: CASSLRDSVPYEQYF.

Judged by frequency, this clonotype is medium-sized. This chain links TRBV27 with TRBJ2-5; the D gene TCRdb calls, TRBD2, cannot be checked with no DNA. This CDR3 comprises 14 residues. In germline, CDR1 is MNHEY, CDR2 SMNVEV (reference sequence). The CDR3 here is CASSLAAGVETQYF.

Its frequency marks this clonotype as medium-sized. This chain uses TRBV29-1 with TRBJ2-5; the TCRdb D gene call, TRBD2, has no DNA to confirm it. The germline V gene encodes CDR1 SQVTM and CDR2 ANQGSEA. The CDR3 spans 14 residues. CDR3 in amino acids: CSVVGGGVQETQYF.

This clonotype ranks as medium-sized in terms of frequency. The CDR3 loop is CASGDVVSGNTIYF. The gene calls are TRBV6-1 and TRBJ1-3; without DNA, the TCRdb call of TRBD1 cannot be checked. The CDR3 has 14 amino acids. Germline loops: CDR1 MNHNS, CDR2 SASEGT.

The chain employs TRBV20-1 and TRBJ1-3; TCRdb names TRBD1, which stays unverified in the absence of DNA. Germline values: CDR1 DFQATT, CDR2 SNEGSKA (reference sequence). The CDR3 extends over 12 amino acids. The CDR3 protein is CSSPGSGNTIYF.

The chain employs TRBV19 and TRBJ2-6; as DNA is missing, the TRBD1 call by TCRdb cannot be tested. The CDR3 extends over 17 amino acids. The V gene's germline CDR1 is LNHDA and CDR2 SQIVND (reference sequence). CDR3 loop: CASSPLGGTSGANVLTF.

Considering frequency, this clonotype is large. V is TRBV18 and J is TRBJ2-1; as DNA is missing, the TRBD1 call by TCRdb cannot be tested. The germline gives CDR1 KGHSH, CDR2 LQKENI. This CDR3 has 14 residues. CDR3 region: CASSVTGYYNEQFF.

The J gene is TRBJ2-3, the V gene TRBV11-3; TCRdb's D gene call, TRBD1, goes unchecked for lack of DNA. CDR1 and CDR2 (germline): SGHNT, YENEEA. CDR3 length equals 16 residues. The CDR3 loop is CASSLGARYGTDTQYF.

Its frequency marks this clonotype as medium-sized. CDR3: CASSPGSGSVNEQYF. The chain recombines TRBV27 with TRBJ2-7; lacking DNA, the TRBD2 call made by TCRdb goes unchecked. Germline V gives CDR1 MNHEY, CDR2 SMNVEV (reference sequence). This CDR3 spans 15 amino acids.

In terms of frequency, this clonotype is medium-sized (0.01 to 0.1%). V and J are TRBV12-3 or TRBV12-4 and TRBJ2-3; with no DNA, the TCRdb D assignment of TRBD1 cannot be verified. The CDR3 extends over 14 amino acids. The CDR3 loop reads CASTPRRSTDTQYF.

This clonotype shows up as large (0.1 to 1%) by frequency. The V and J genes are TRBV29-1 and TRBJ2-3; as DNA is missing, the TRBD1 call by TCRdb cannot be tested. CDR3 length equals 13 residues. Germline CDR1 and CDR2: SQVTM and ANQGSEA. CDR3 amino acids: CSGQGPRVDTQYF.

The chain joins TRBV7-9 to TRBJ1-1. CDR3 length: 13 residues. Germline values: CDR1 SEHNR, CDR2 FQNEAQ (reference sequence). CDR3 loop: CASSLHPNTEAFF.

This clonotype is classed as medium-sized by frequency. The CDR3 loop is CASSPSWNTGEELFF. The V gene is TRBV12-3 or TRBV12-4, the J gene TRBJ2-2. CDR3 length: 15 residues.

In terms of frequency, this clonotype is medium-sized. The gene calls are TRBV29-1 and TRBJ2-7. This CDR3 region has 12 residues. CDR1 is SQVTM and CDR2 is ANQGSEA in the germline V gene. The CDR3 loop reads CSVEAAGHEQYF.

This clonotype ranks as medium-sized in terms of frequency. This chain connects TRBV20-1 to TRBJ1-6; TCRdb picks TRBD1, but there is no DNA to check that call. The CDR3 is 13 amino acids. CDR1 is DFQATT and CDR2 is SNEGSKA in the germline V gene (reference sequence). CDR3 amino acids: CSARWGQSSPLHF.

Its frequency marks this clonotype as medium-sized. The chain is built from TRBV27 and TRBJ1-6; TCRdb returns TRBD1, unconfirmable since there is no DNA. CDR1 is MNHEY, CDR2 SMNVEV, per germline (reference sequence). CDR3 length: 13 amino acids. The CDR3 reads CASSSRGRSPLHF.

This clonotype is medium-sized by frequency. The J gene is TRBJ2-3, the V gene TRBV19; the TCRdb call, TRBD1, lacks DNA for checking. Germline V CDR1 and CDR2: LNHDA, SQIVND (reference sequence). The CDR3 length is 16 residues. CDR3 sequence: CASSTLDRLEADTQYF.

V and J are TRBV18 and TRBJ1-5; TCRdb's D gene call, TRBD1, goes unchecked for lack of DNA. CDR1 and CDR2 from the germline V gene are KGHSH and LQKENI. This CDR3 comprises 13 residues. The CDR3 spells CASSQGADQPQHF. The complete variable domain, with remaining parts taken from reference TRBV18 and TRBJ1-5, reads NAGVMQNPRHLVRRRGQEARLRCSPMKGHSHVYWYRQLPEEGLKFMVYLQKENIIDESGMPKERFSAEFPKEGPSILRIQQVVRGDSAAYFCASSQGADQPQHFGDGTRLSIL.

This clonotype shows up as medium-sized by frequency. CDR3 sequence: CSASEGQMTYEQYF. This chain links TRBV20-1 with TRBJ2-7; absent DNA, TCRdb's TRBD1 call cannot be checked. The CDR3 runs to 14 residues. Germline assignment: CDR1 DFQATT and CDR2 SNEGSKA (reference sequence).

This clonotype is labeled medium-sized based on frequency. The chain couples TRBV7-6 to TRBJ1-5; the D gene TCRdb calls, TRBD1, cannot be checked with no DNA. The CDR3 runs to 15 residues. Germline values: CDR1 SGHVS, CDR2 FNYEAQ. The CDR3 sequence: CASSLGQQGYQPQHF. The complete variable domain, with remaining parts taken from reference TRBV7-6 and TRBJ1-5, reads GAGVSQSPRYKVTKRGQDVALRCDPISGHVSLYWYRQALGQGPEFLTYFNYEAQQDKSGLPNDRFSAERPEGSISTLTIQRTEQRDSAMYRCASSLGQQGYQPQHFGDGTRLSIL.

Judged by frequency, this clonotype is medium-sized. The V call is TRBV19, the J call TRBJ2-1; TCRdb picks TRBD2, but there is no DNA to check that call. This CDR3 has 15 residues. The V gene's germline CDR1 is LNHDA and CDR2 SQIVND (reference sequence). The CDR3 sequence is CASSRKREGRNEQFF.

According to its frequency, this clonotype is medium-sized. This chain connects TRBV20-1 to TRBJ2-1. This CDR3 has 11 amino acids. Looked up from germline, CDR1 is DFQATT and CDR2 is SNEGSKA (reference sequence). The CDR3 spells CSARQTHPQFF.

By frequency, this clonotype is medium-sized. CDR3 protein: CASSIGTGNTGELFF. The chain joins TRBV19 to TRBJ2-2; no DNA is available, so the TRBD1 call from TCRdb remains unchecked. The germline gives CDR1 LNHDA, CDR2 SQIVND (reference sequence). This CDR3 spans 15 amino acids.

This clonotype is classed as medium-sized by frequency. The chain combines TRBV27 with TRBJ1-5; the TCRdb call, TRBD1, lacks DNA for checking. Per the germline V gene, CDR1 is MNHEY and CDR2 is SMNVEV (reference sequence). This CDR3 has 14 amino acids. The CDR3 region is CASSFSDRDQPQHF.

This clonotype is classed as medium-sized by frequency. This chain uses TRBV29-1 with TRBJ2-2; TCRdb indicates TRBD2, and absent DNA this call remains unverified. The CDR3 length is 16 residues. Germline V lookup: CDR1 SQVTM, CDR2 ANQGSEA. CDR3 loop: CSSRLAGGPNTGELFF.

This clonotype is medium-sized by frequency. The CDR3 spells CASSLAGGPDEQYF. The chain recombines TRBV12-3 or TRBV12-4 with TRBJ2-7. The CDR3 consists of 14 residues.

This clonotype is labeled medium-sized based on frequency. The chain has TRBV7-9 and TRBJ2-3; the TRBD2 assignment by TCRdb is unverifiable without DNA. Per the germline V gene, CDR1 is SEHNR and CDR2 is FQNEAQ (reference sequence). The CDR3 consists of 16 residues. The CDR3 is CASSFRAGAPTDTQYF. Supplemented by reference TRBV7-9 and TRBJ2-3, the full variable domain reads DTGVSQNPRHKITKRGQNVTFRCDPISEHNRLYWYRQTLGQGPEFLTYFQNEAQLEKSRLLSDRFSAERPKGSFSTLEIQRTEQGDSAMYLCASSFRAGAPTDTQYFGPGTRLTVL.

The chain joins TRBV5-1 to TRBJ1-1. CDR3 size: 12 residues. Germline V gene sequence: CDR1 SGHRS, CDR2 YFSETQ. This CDR3 reads CASSSDKTEAFF.

The chain uses TRBV5-5 and TRBJ2-3; TCRdb returns TRBD1, unconfirmable since there is no DNA. This CDR3 comprises 16 residues. CDR1 SGHKS and CDR2 YYEKEE come from the germline V gene (reference sequence). CDR3 residues: CASSFFGRGSTDTQYF.

This chain connects TRBV6-5 to TRBJ2-7; TCRdb indicates TRBD1, and absent DNA this call remains unverified. This CDR3 has 13 residues. Germline loops: CDR1 MNHEY, CDR2 SVGAGI. The CDR3 loop reads CASSYGSREEQYF.